These 25 T cell receptor beta chains were all obtained from the same sample, sequenced in a study of shared clonotypes between healthy human individuals. The naive CD8 fraction comprised CD45RO-negative cells positively selected for CCR7 and excluded terminally differentiated effector memory CD45RA+ cells. Profiling relied on immunoSEQ multiplex PCR, and the TCRdb table lists in-frame clones only, not all of them. The sample contains millions of clones, over 85% of which appear only once. Sequenced: naive CD8+ T cells sorted from blood. The receptors were sampled from a man younger than 30 in good health.

CDR3 nucleotide sequence: TGTGCCAGCAGCTTGGGGGACAGGGGGCCGGCAGATACGCAGTATTTT. This sequence encodes CASSLGDRGPADTQYF. The chain recombines TRBV13 with TRBJ2-3; TRBD1 aligns across 12 bases. This CDR3 region has 16 residues. The junction had 5 bases not matched to a gene; V was cut back by 3 bases and J by 4 bases. Germline V CDR1 and CDR2: PRHDT, FYEKMQ (reference sequence).

This chain links TRBV4-3 with TRBJ2-3; 8 positions match TRBD1. Losses at the gene ends were 1 base for V and 2 bases for J; bases not matched to a gene: 2. Germline CDR1 reads LGHNA; CDR2 reads YSLEER. The CDR3 covers 15 residues. The CDR3 sequence is CASSQGTGSTDTQYF. DNA for the CDR3: TGCGCCAGCAGCCAAGGGACAGGGTCCACAGATACGCAGTATTTT.

With regard to this clone: Other nucleotide sequences from this sample produce the same CDR3. This chain joins TRBV27 and TRBJ2-1, with 8 bases lining up with TRBD1. Germline V lookup: CDR1 MNHEY, CDR2 SMNVEV (reference sequence). The CDR3 length is 14 residues. V lost 4 bases, J lost 4 bases, and 3 bases stayed unmatched. The CDR3: CASSSGTGYNEQFF. In nucleotides, the CDR3 is TGTGCCAGCAGTTCGGGGACAGGATACAATGAGCAGTTCTTC.

V gene TRBV19 combines with J gene TRBJ2-1; D is undetermined. The germline V and J ends were trimmed by 10 bases and 5 bases, with 15 bases remaining between them. This CDR3 is 13 amino acids long. Germline CDR1 reads LNHDA; CDR2 reads SQIVND (reference sequence). The CDR3 nucleotides are TGTGCCATTTTAAAGGTCGCCAACAATGAGCAGTTCTTC. This gives the protein CAILKVANNEQFF. The complete variable domain, with remaining parts taken from reference TRBV19 and TRBJ2-1, reads DGGITQSPKYLFRKEGQNVTLSCEQNLNHDAMYWYRQDPGQGLRLIYYSQIVNDFQKGDIAEGYSVSREKKESFPLTVTSAQKNPTAFYLCAILKVANNEQFFGPGTRLTVL.

V is TRBV9 and J is TRBJ2-7, with D perhaps TRBD2 (5 bases). This CDR3 is built from 16 residues. Germline-derived CDR1 and CDR2 are SGDLS and YYNGEE. With 0 bases removed from V and 2 bases from J, the gap between germline ends came to 15 bases. The DNA of the CDR3 is TGTGCCAGCAGCGTAGCCGGGAACCCTGCACCCTACGAGCAGTACTTC. Amino acid sequence: CASSVAGNPAPYEQYF. Full variable domain (remainder filled in from reference TRBV9 and TRBJ2-7): DSGVTQTPKHLITATGQRVTLRCSPRSGDLSVYWYQQSLDQGLQFLIQYYNGEERAKGNILERFSAQQFPDLHSELNLSSLELGDSALYFCASSVAGNPAPYEQYFGPGTRLTVT.

This clone has a handful of counts. This sequence joins TRBV15 and TRBJ1-5; maybe TRBD1 (6 bases). Looked up from germline, CDR1 is LNHNV and CDR2 is YYDKDF (reference sequence). CDR3 size: 16 residues. The germline V and J ends were trimmed by 0 bases and 2 bases, with 11 bases remaining between them. The CDR3: CATSRENRAGNQPQHF. The CDR3 DNA is TGTGCCACCAGCAGAGAGAACAGGGCCGGCAATCAGCCCCAGCATTTT.

This chain connects TRBV4-1 to TRBJ2-5; D remains unclear. Germline CDR1 and CDR2: MGHRA and YSYEKL. V was cut by 3 bases and J by 0 bases, with 14 bases left in between. The CDR3 spans 16 residues. CDR3 nucleotide sequence: TGCGCCAGCAGCCACGGGTTCGGCCAGGACCAAGAGACCCAGTACTTC. Amino acid sequence: CASSHGFGQDQETQYF.

The chain couples TRBV9 to TRBJ1-1; 7 bases match TRBD1. CDR1 and CDR2 from the germline V gene are SGDLS and YYNGEE. V shed 5 bases, J shed 6 bases, and the junction held 7 bases outside the gene matches. The CDR3 has 13 residues. CDR3 nucleotide sequence: TGTGCCAGCAGTCCAGGGGGACTGGCTGAAGCTTTCTTT. Its translation is CASSPGGLAEAFF.

V usage is TRBV28 and J usage is TRBJ1-1, with 7 bases aligning to TRBD1. V gave up 5 bases and J gave up 7 bases; unmatched junction bases: 19. The CDR3 consists of 17 residues. The V gene's germline CDR1 is MDHEN and CDR2 SYDVKM. CDR3 loop: CASSQAVPNRGEREAFF. CDR3 sequence (DNA): TGTGCCAGCAGTCAAGCGGTCCCAAACAGGGGCGAGCGTGAAGCTTTCTTT. The entire variable domain, with the rest obtained from reference TRBV28 and TRBJ1-1, is as follows: DVKVTQSSRYLVKRTGEKVFLECVQDMDHENMFWYRQDPGLGLRLIYFSYDVKMKEKGDIPEGYSVSREKKERFSLILESASTNQTSMYLCASSQAVPNRGEREAFFGQGTRLTVV.

The CDR3 bases are TGCGCCAGCAGTGAGTCGTCCGGACAAGGGAACACTGAAGCTTTCTTT. Amino acid sequence: CASSESSGQGNTEAFF. The chain links TRBV10-2 to TRBJ1-1, with D tentatively TRBD1 (5 bases). Per the germline V gene, CDR1 is WSHSY and CDR2 is SAAADI. The CDR3 contains 16 residues. The V end was cut by 0 bases, the J end by 1 base, with 12 bases between.

This chain joins TRBV7-2 and TRBJ2-4, with TRBD2 as a possible D gene (5 bases). The last part of the DNA fits TRBJ2-7 better; the J call may be wrong. This CDR3 is built from 14 residues. Germline CDR1 and CDR2: SGHTA and FQGNSA. CDR3 amino acids: CASSLLLAWDEQYF. As DNA, the CDR3 is TGTGCCAGCAGCTTACTCCTAGCTTGGGACGAGCAGTACTTC.

The chain uses TRBV4-1 and TRBJ2-3, with 7 bases matching TRBD1. Germline lookup yields CDR1 MGHRA and CDR2 YSYEKL. After removal of 1 base from V and 2 bases from J, the junction contained 12 bases not matched to a gene. This CDR3 comprises 18 residues. The CDR3 protein is CASSQVQVTGVSTDTQYF. The CDR3 DNA reads TGCGCCAGCAGCCAAGTTCAAGTAACAGGGGTTTCCACAGATACGCAGTATTTT.

With respect to this clone: Other DNA sequences of this sample code for an identical CDR3. The gene calls are TRBV6-1 and TRBJ2-7; D remains unclear. The CDR3 sequence is 13 residues long. The germline V gene encodes CDR1 MNHNS and CDR2 SASEGT. Trimming shortened V by 1 base and J by 3 bases, and 7 bases separated the two germline ends. The CDR3 DNA reads TGTGCCAGCAGTGAAGGACTTTTCTACGAGCAGTACTTC. Residues: CASSEGLFYEQYF.

As to this clone: Within the sample, other DNA sequences also encode this same CDR3. This sequence joins TRBV10-3 and TRBJ2-7, with D maybe TRBD1 (6 bases). CDR3 size: 11 residues. Germline values: CDR1 ENHRY, CDR2 SYGVKD. V was shortened by 6 bases and J by 6 bases, with 9 bases between the two germline ends. CDR3 in DNA: TGTGCCATCAGCGAGGGGGTCGAGCAGTACTTC. Protein sequence: CAISEGVEQYF.

This rearrangement joins TRBV28 to TRBJ2-4, with D possibly matching TRBD2 (6 bases). The CDR3 loop spans 17 amino acids. Trimming took 3 bases from V and 1 from J, leaving 16 bases between them. CDR1 is MDHEN, CDR2 SYDVKM, per germline. The CDR3 DNA is TGTGCCAGCAGTTTCTTGATGGGAGGAGAGGCCAAAAACATTCAGTACTTC. Protein sequence: CASSFLMGGEAKNIQYF.

In regard to this clone: The same CDR3 also results from other DNA sequences found in this sample. The chain couples TRBV7-9 to TRBJ2-7; D remains ambiguous. This CDR3 has 12 residues. V lost 1 base to trimming and J lost 7 bases, with 8 bases between them. CDR1 and CDR2 (germline): SEHNR, FQNEAQ (reference sequence). CDR3 loop: CASSLEPLEQYF. The CDR3 coding sequence is TGTGCCAGCAGCTTAGAACCGTTGGAGCAGTACTTC.

This clone has a single count. The chain combines TRBV7-9 with TRBJ2-7; tentatively, D is TRBD1 (6 bases). The V gene lost 5 bases and the J gene lost 4 bases, with 24 bases spanning the gap. The CDR3 has 17 amino acids. Germline CDR1 SEHNR, CDR2 FQNEAQ (reference sequence). CDR3 sequence: CASSPTLPGPGQYEQYF. For the CDR3, the DNA is TGTGCCAGCAGCCCTACCTTACCGGGACCCGGACAGTACGAGCAGTACTTC.

This clone was picked up one time. The rearrangement uses TRBV5-1 and TRBJ2-7; TRBD2 aligns across 7 bases. Per the germline V gene, CDR1 is SGHRS and CDR2 is YFSETQ. Trimming cost V 5 bases and J 4 bases; bases outside gene matches: 3. The CDR3 is 12 amino acids. CDR3 sequence (DNA): TGCGCCAGCAGGAGCGGGAATTACGAGCAGTACTTC. Translation: CASRSGNYEQYF.

The V call is TRBV4-1, the J call TRBJ2-7, with TRBD2 identical over 11 bases. V lost 4 bases and J lost 2; bases outside the gene matches: 7. This CDR3 spans 16 amino acids. In germline, CDR1 is MGHRA, CDR2 YSYEKL. The CDR3 spells CASSPGGLAETYEQYF. The CDR3 DNA follows: TGCGCCAGCAGCCCCGGGGGACTAGCGGAAACCTACGAGCAGTACTTC.

The chain joins TRBV27 to TRBJ2-3; D perhaps matches TRBD1 (5 bases). Trimming pared 2 bases from V and 7 bases from J, leaving 13 bases between. CDR1 and CDR2 (germline): MNHEY, SMNVEV (reference sequence). The CDR3 has 14 residues. The CDR3, as DNA: TGTGCCAGCAGTTTAGGGGCAGGGCGAAATACGCAGTATTTT. Protein sequence: CASSLGAGRNTQYF.

On this clone itself: The identical CDR3 is also encoded by other nucleotide sequences in the sample. This sequence joins TRBV6-5 and TRBJ2-3; no clear D gene. The V gene's germline CDR1 is MNHEY and CDR2 SVGAGI. Trimming took 4 bases from V and 2 from J, leaving 4 bases between them. This CDR3 region has 12 residues. In DNA, the CDR3 is TGTGCCAGCAGTTCCTACACAGATACGCAGTATTTT. Translated, it gives CASSSYTDTQYF.

The chain links TRBV9 to TRBJ2-1; the D gene is possibly TRBD2 (6 bases). The CDR3 has 17 amino acids. V gave up 3 bases and J gave up 6 bases, with 22 bases separating them. Germline CDR1 is SGDLS and CDR2 is YYNGEE. Here the CDR3 reads CASSATQVAELSNEQFF. CDR3 nucleotide sequence: TGTGCCAGCAGCGCAACTCAGGTAGCGGAGCTTTCCAATGAGCAGTTCTTC.

V and J are TRBV19 and TRBJ2-7; 7 positions match TRBD1. Trimming cost V 8 bases and J 0 bases; bases outside gene matches: 4. The germline V gene encodes CDR1 LNHDA and CDR2 SQIVND (reference sequence). This CDR3 region has 13 residues. Written as DNA, the CDR3 is TGTGCCAGTCGAGGACAGGCCTCCTACGAGCAGTACTTC. Its protein product is CASRGQASYEQYF.

Remarks on this clone: The same CDR3 can be traced to other DNA sequences in this sample. The chain is built from TRBV7-9 and TRBJ2-7, with D maybe TRBD2 (5 bases). This CDR3 has 11 amino acids. In germline, CDR1 is SEHNR, CDR2 FQNEAQ (reference sequence). V gave up 8 bases and J gave up 4 bases, with 9 bases separating them. CDR3 nucleotides: TGTGCCAGCTCTAGCTTTTACGAGCAGTACTTC. Residues: CASSSFYEQYF.

J is TRBJ2-1 and V is TRBV10-3; D is undetermined. CDR3 size: 14 residues. The germline gives CDR1 ENHRY, CDR2 SYGVKD. The V gene lost 2 bases and the J gene lost 2 bases, with 7 bases spanning the gap. The CDR3 region is CAISEVAPYNEQFF. DNA for the CDR3: TGTGCCATCAGTGAGGTCGCTCCCTACAATGAGCAGTTCTTC.